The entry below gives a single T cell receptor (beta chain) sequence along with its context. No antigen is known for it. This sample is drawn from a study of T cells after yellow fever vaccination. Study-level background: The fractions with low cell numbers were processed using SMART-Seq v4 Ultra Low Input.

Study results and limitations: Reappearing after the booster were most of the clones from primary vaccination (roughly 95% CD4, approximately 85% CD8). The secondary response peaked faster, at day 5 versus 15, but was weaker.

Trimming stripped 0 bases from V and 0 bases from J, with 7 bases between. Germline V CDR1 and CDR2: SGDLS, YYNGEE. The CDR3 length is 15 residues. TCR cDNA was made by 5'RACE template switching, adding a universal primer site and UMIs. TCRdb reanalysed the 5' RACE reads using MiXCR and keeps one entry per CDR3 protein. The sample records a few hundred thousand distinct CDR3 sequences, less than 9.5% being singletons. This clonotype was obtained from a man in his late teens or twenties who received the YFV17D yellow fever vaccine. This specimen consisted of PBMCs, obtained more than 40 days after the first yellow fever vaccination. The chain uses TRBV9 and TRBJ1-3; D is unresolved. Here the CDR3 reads CASSVGGISGNTIYF. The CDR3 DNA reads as TGTGCCAGCAGCGTAGGGGGTATCTCTGGAAACACCATATATTTT. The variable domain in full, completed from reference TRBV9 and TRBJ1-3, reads DSGVTQTPKHLITATGQRVTLRCSPRSGDLSVYWYQQSLDQGLQFLIQYYNGEERAKGNILERFSAQQFPDLHSELNLSSLELGDSALYFCASSVGGISGNTIYFGEGSWLTVV.